These T cell receptor beta chains were read from a single sample in a study of T-cell memory formation after mild COVID-19. Each CDR3 protein is one row after TCRdb ran MiXCR on the 5' RACE reads. The table records 300,000 to 350,000 distinct CDR3 sequences, 13% to 15% of them present only once. The sequenced sample consisted of PBMCs or a T cell subset sorted from them (not recorded which). Every receptor here comes from a man aged 18 to 29 who had mild COVID-19 (a few samples of this study predate the infection). Cell type and time point are not known. Both conserved end residues are part of each CDR3. Each record gives: V gene, J gene, D gene, CDR3 protein. The D gene is left open where the match is weak.

TRBV6-2/TRBV6-3,TRBJ2-1,NA,CASSYSSRDEQFF
TRBV6-2/TRBV6-3,TRBJ2-2,NA,CASSYSPGENGELFF
TRBV5-1,TRBJ2-7,TRBD2,CASSLALTSGRNEQYF
TRBV7-2,TRBJ1-2,NA,CASSSRPAGNNYGYTF
TRBV4-2,TRBJ2-1,TRBD2,CASSPRLAGPGNEQFF
TRBV5-5,TRBJ2-7,TRBD1,CASSPGTGNYEQYF
TRBV12-3/TRBV12-4,TRBJ1-4,NA,CASSLRAGFEKLFF
TRBV7-2,TRBJ1-2,NA,CASSLTGYGYTF
TRBV9,TRBJ2-1,NA,CASSASGGTYNEQFF
TRBV4-1,TRBJ2-1,TRBD2,CASSQTSGGWESSYNEQFF
TRBV28,TRBJ1-1,NA,CASSLRGRGTEAFF
TRBV12-3/TRBV12-4,TRBJ1-6,NA,CASSSVNNSPLHF
TRBV6-5,TRBJ2-7,NA,CASSYSGRSLDEQYF
TRBV6-6,TRBJ1-6,TRBD1,CASSYYWGDRGSPLHF
TRBV6-5,TRBJ2-2,TRBD2,CARIGGGTGELFF
TRBV12-3/TRBV12-4,TRBJ2-1,TRBD1,CASSSGPGQGGHNEQFF